This T cell receptor beta chain was captured in a study of blood T cell repertoires in COVID-19. Looking at the study overall: Acute and convalescent COVID-19 specimens originated in the United States, Italy and Spain. The analysed material was cDNA or gDNA that came from T cells, B-cell-depleted T cells, or PBMCs.

Methods used by the authors: Reference gene primer amplification gave nucleated cell count estimates. The assay was immunoSEQ multiplex PCR, and TCRdb's table has in-frame clones only and misses some. V, J and clone size were drawn from that table, and D and trimming were deduced from the DNA. The sample shows some 150,000 clones, approximately 91% of them seen only once. CDR3 length: 16 amino acids. V was pared by 0 bases and J by 8 bases, with 17 bases between. Germline CDR1 MNHEY, CDR2 SMNVEV (reference sequence). V gene TRBV27 combines with J gene TRBJ2-1; D uncertain. The receptor was derived from a human donor in a cohort sampled during active COVID-19. Sample: peripheral blood. CDR3 coding DNA: TGTGCCAGCAGTTTATCCCCCCCGGTTACAGTCTATGAGCAGTTCTTC. This codes for CASSLSPPVTVYEQFF.